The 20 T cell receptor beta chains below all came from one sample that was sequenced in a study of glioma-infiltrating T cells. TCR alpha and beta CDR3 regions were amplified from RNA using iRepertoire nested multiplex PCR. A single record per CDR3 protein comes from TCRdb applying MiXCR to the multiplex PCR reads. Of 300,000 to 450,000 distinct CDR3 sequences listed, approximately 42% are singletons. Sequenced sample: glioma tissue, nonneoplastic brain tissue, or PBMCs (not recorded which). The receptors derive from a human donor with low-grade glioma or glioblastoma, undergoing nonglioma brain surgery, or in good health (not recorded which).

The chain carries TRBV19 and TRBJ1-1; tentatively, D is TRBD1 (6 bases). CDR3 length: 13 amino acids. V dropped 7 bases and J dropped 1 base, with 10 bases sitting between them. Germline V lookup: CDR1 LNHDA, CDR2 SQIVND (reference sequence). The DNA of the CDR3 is TGTGCCAGTACCGAGACAGGGAACACTGAAGCTTTCTTT. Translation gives CASTETGNTEAFF.

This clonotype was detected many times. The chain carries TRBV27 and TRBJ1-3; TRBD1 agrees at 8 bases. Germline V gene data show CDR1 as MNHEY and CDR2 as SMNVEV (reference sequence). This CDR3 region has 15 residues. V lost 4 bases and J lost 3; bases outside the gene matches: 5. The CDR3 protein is CASSWAGGNGNTIYF. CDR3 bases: TGTGCCAGCAGTTGGGCAGGGGGCAATGGAAACACCATATATTTT.

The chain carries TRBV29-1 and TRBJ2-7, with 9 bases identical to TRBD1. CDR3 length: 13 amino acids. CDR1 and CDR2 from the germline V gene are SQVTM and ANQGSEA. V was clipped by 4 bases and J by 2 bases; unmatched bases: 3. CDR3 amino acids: CSVAGTGTYEQYF. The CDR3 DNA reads TGCAGCGTTGCGGGGACAGGGACCTACGAGCAGTACTTC.

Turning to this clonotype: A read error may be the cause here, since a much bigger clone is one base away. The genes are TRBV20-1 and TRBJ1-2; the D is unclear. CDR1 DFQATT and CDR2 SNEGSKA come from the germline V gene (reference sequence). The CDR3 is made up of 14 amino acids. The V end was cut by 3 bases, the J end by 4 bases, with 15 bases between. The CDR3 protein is CSASSGLISYGYTF. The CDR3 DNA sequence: TGCAGTGCTAGCTCGGGTTTGATCAGCTATGGCTACACCTTC.

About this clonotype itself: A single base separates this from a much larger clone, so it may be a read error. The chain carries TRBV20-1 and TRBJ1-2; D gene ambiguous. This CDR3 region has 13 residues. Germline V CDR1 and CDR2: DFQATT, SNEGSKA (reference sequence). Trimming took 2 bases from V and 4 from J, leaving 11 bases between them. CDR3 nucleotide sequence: TGCAGTGCTAGACAGGCCCAAACCTATGGCTACACCTTC. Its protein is CSARQAQTYGYTF.

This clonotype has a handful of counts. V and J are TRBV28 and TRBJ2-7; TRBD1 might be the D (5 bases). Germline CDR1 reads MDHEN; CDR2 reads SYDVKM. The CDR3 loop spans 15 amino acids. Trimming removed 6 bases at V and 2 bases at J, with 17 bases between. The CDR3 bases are TGTGCCAGCAGCCCAACAGGAAATTCTCCCTACGAGCAGTACTTC. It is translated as CASSPTGNSPYEQYF.

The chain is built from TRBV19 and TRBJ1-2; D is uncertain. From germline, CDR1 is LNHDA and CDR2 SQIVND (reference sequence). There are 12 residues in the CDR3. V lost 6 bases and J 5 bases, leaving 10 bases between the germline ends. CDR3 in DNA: TGTGCCAGTAGAAAGGATCGTTATGGCTACACCTTC. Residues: CASRKDRYGYTF. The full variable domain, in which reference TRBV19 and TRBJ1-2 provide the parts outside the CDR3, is DGGITQSPKYLFRKEGQNVTLSCEQNLNHDAMYWYRQDPGQGLRLIYYSQIVNDFQKGDIAEGYSVSREKKESFPLTVTSAQKNPTAFYLCASRKDRYGYTFGSGTRLTVV.

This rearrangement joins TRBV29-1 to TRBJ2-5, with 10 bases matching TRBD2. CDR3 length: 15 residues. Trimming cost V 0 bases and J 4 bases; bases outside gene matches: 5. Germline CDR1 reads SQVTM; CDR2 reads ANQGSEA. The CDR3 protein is CSVEEGSGRGETQYF. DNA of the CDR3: TGCAGCGTTGAAGAGGGGAGCGGGAGGGGAGAGACCCAGTACTTC.

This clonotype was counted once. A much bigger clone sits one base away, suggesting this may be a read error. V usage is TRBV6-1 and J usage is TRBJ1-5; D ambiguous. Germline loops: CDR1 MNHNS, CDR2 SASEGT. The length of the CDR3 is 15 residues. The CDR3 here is CASSEVGISNRPQHF. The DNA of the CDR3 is TGTGCCAGCAGTGAAGTAGGGATCAGCAATCGGCCCCAGCATTTT.

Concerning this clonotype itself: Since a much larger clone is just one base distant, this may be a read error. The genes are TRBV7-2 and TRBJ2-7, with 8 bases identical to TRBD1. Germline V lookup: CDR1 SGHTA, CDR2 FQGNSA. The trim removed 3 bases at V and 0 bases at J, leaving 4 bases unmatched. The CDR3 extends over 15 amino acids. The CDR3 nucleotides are TGTGCCAGCAGCTTGGGACAGGATCCCTCCTACGAGCAGTACTTC. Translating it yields CASSLGQDPSYEQYF.

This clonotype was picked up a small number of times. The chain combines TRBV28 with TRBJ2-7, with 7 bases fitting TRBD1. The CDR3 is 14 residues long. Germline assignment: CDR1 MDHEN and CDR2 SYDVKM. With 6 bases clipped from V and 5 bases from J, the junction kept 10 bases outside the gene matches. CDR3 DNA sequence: TGTGCCAGCAGCCTTCGACAGGGAAGAAACGAGCAGTACTTC. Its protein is CASSLRQGRNEQYF.

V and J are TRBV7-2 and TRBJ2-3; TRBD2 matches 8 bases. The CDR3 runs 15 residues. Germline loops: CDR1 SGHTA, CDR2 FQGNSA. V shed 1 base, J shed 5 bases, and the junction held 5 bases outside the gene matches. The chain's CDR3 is CASSLGSGRGDTQYF. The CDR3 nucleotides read TGTGCCAGCAGCTTAGGGAGCGGGAGAGGAGATACGCAGTATTTT.

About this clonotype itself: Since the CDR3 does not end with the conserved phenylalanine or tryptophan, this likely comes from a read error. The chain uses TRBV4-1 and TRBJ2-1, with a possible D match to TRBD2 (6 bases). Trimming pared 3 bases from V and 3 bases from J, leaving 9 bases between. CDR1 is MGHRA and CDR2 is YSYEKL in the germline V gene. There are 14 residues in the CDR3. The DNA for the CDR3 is TGCGCCAGCAGCCAGGAGGGCCGCTACAATGAGCAGTTCCTC. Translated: CASSQEGRYNEQFL.

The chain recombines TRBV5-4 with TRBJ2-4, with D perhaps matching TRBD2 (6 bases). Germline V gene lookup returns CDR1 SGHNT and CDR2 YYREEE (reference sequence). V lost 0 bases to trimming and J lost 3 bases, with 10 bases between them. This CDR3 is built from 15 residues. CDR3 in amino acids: CASSLAGVDKNIQYF. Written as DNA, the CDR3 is TGTGCCAGCAGCTTGGCGGGAGTTGACAAAAACATTCAGTACTTC.

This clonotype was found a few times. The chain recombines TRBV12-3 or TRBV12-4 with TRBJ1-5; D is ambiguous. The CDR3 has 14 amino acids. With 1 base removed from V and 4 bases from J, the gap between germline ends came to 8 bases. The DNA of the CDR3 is TGTGCCAGCAGTTTAGACGGCTTTAATCAGCCCCAGCATTTT. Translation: CASSLDGFNQPQHF.

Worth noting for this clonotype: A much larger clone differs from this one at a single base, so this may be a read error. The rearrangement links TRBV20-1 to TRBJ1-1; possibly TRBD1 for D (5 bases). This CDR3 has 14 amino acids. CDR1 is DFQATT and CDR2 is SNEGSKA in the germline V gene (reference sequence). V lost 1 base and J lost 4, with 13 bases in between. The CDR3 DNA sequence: TGCAGTGCTAGAGTCGGTCTGGGGCCCACTGAAGCTTTCTTT. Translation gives CSARVGLGPTEAFF.

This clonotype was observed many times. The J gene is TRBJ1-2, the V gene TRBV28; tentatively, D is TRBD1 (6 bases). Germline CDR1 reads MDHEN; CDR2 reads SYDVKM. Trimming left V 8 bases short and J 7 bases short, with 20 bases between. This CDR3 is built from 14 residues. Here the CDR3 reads CASELPGGASGYTF. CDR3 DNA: TGTGCCAGCGAACTCCCGGGGGGCGCGTCTGGCTACACCTTC.

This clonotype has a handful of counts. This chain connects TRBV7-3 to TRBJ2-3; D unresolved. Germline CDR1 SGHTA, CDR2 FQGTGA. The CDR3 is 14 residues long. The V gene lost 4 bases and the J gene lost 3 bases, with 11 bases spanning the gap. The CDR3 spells CASSSRKSTDTQYF. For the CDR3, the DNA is TGTGCCAGCAGCTCTCGTAAATCTACAGATACGCAGTATTTT.

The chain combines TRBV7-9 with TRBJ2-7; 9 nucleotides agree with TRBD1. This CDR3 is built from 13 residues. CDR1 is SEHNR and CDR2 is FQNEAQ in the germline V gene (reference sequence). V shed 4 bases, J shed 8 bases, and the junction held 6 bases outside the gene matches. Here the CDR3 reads CASSSPTGGQQYF. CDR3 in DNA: TGTGCCAGCAGCTCGCCTACAGGGGGCCAGCAGTACTTC.

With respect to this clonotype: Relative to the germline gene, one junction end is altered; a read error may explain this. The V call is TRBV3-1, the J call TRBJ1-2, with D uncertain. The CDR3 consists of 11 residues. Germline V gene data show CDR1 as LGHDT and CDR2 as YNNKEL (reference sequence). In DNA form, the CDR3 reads TGTGCCACCAGCCAAGAAGACGGCTACACCTTC. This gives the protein CATSQEDGYTF.